A selection of T cell receptor beta chains follows, all from one sample in a study of blood T cell repertoires in COVID-19. Using immunoSEQ multiplex PCR, the repertoire was profiled, and TCRdb retains in-frame clones only, with some absent. The profile shows roughly 110,000 clones, more than 70% of them singletons. Input material: peripheral blood. The receptor set was obtained from a man aged 65 to 85 with acute or convalescent COVID-19. CDR3s leave out the opening cysteine and the closing phenylalanine or tryptophan. Fields, in order: V gene, J gene, CDR3 protein.

V gene: TRBV27
J gene: TRBJ1-1
CDR3 protein: ASTSHGGTEAF

V gene: TRBV13
J gene: TRBJ1-1
CDR3 protein: ASSLEGAIAEAF

V gene: TRBV10-3
J gene: TRBJ1-1
CDR3 protein: AISGTGNTEAF

V gene: TRBV5-1
J gene: TRBJ2-5
CDR3 protein: ASSPTGVGETQY

V gene: TRBV10-2
J gene: TRBJ1-1
CDR3 protein: ASSDAGTANTEAF

V gene: TRBV7-2
J gene: TRBJ1-1
CDR3 protein: ASSSPVRSEAF

V gene: TRBV7-2
J gene: TRBJ2-7
CDR3 protein: ASSLAQGWIYEQY

V gene: TRBV4-2
J gene: TRBJ2-3
CDR3 protein: ASSQGPTDTQY

V gene: TRBV5-8
J gene: TRBJ2-7
CDR3 protein: ASSLDTGTGGHEQY

V gene: TRBV6-1
J gene: TRBJ1-5
CDR3 protein: ASSEGQGNLQPQH

V gene: TRBV5-1
J gene: TRBJ1-1
CDR3 protein: ASSLQPGNTEAF

V gene: TRBV5-1
J gene: TRBJ2-1
CDR3 protein: ASSYGQVQF

V gene: TRBV4-3
J gene: TRBJ2-5
CDR3 protein: ASSQGGPREGPETQY

V gene: TRBV5-1
J gene: TRBJ2-2
CDR3 protein: ARSREGGAGELF

V gene: TRBV19
J gene: TRBJ2-5
CDR3 protein: ASSRSGQGRQETQY

V gene: TRBV7-2
J gene: TRBJ2-7
CDR3 protein: ASSLAGRVDAYEQY

V gene: TRBV6-2/TRBV6-3
J gene: TRBJ2-4
CDR3 protein: ASSYSLAKNIQY

V gene: TRBV2
J gene: TRBJ2-7
CDR3 protein: ASTLDRASSYEQY

V gene: TRBV19
J gene: TRBJ2-7
CDR3 protein: ASSIILITSGVPYEQY

V gene: TRBV25-1
J gene: TRBJ2-3
CDR3 protein: ASSGKGGAGDTQY

V gene: TRBV11-2
J gene: TRBJ2-2
CDR3 protein: ASSRSQGVTGELF

V gene: TRBV12-3/TRBV12-4
J gene: TRBJ2-7
CDR3 protein: ATRGGSYEQY

V gene: TRBV5-1
J gene: TRBJ1-2
CDR3 protein: ASSLTGPNYGYT

V gene: TRBV6-5
J gene: TRBJ1-4
CDR3 protein: ASRLAVANEKLF

V gene: TRBV2
J gene: TRBJ2-3
CDR3 protein: ASKRTSGGADTQY

V gene: TRBV7-9
J gene: TRBJ1-1
CDR3 protein: ASSPGTNTEAF

V gene: TRBV6-1
J gene: TRBJ2-7
CDR3 protein: ASSVRTGRGSSYEQY

V gene: TRBV19
J gene: TRBJ1-4
CDR3 protein: ASRGGGNEKLF

V gene: TRBV7-3
J gene: TRBJ1-1
CDR3 protein: ASSLRWGAEAF

V gene: TRBV7-6
J gene: TRBJ2-5
CDR3 protein: ASSPGRTSGEETQY

V gene: TRBV12-5
J gene: TRBJ2-5
CDR3 protein: ASSQGLGQETQY

V gene: TRBV5-4
J gene: TRBJ1-1
CDR3 protein: ASSLGGRDSEAF

V gene: TRBV28
J gene: TRBJ1-4
CDR3 protein: ASSPSTGPNEKLF

V gene: TRBV15
J gene: TRBJ1-3
CDR3 protein: ATREETGWGNTIY

V gene: TRBV6-2/TRBV6-3
J gene: TRBJ1-2
CDR3 protein: ASSDHGTGGFHGYT

V gene: TRBV6-6
J gene: TRBJ2-2
CDR3 protein: ASSLSTSGGNTGELF

V gene: TRBV2
J gene: TRBJ1-5
CDR3 protein: ASSELDTYSNQPQH

V gene: TRBV5-6
J gene: TRBJ2-1
CDR3 protein: ASSLEAGGSPSEQF

V gene: TRBV29-1
J gene: TRBJ2-3
CDR3 protein: SVVRSNTDTQY

V gene: TRBV5-5
J gene: TRBJ2-7
CDR3 protein: ASSWEDYEQY

V gene: TRBV5-1
J gene: TRBJ1-2
CDR3 protein: ASSPGTAYGYT

V gene: TRBV10-3
J gene: TRBJ2-6
CDR3 protein: ASGPGGSGANVLT

V gene: TRBV6-5
J gene: TRBJ1-2
CDR3 protein: ASSLRSSGGYT

V gene: TRBV9
J gene: TRBJ2-5
CDR3 protein: ASSVATGGVQETQY

V gene: TRBV18
J gene: TRBJ1-6
CDR3 protein: ASSPSAGGGQGSPLH

V gene: TRBV5-6
J gene: TRBJ1-4
CDR3 protein: ASSFNPGQNEKLF

V gene: TRBV9
J gene: TRBJ1-3
CDR3 protein: ASSREIEDLGNTIY

V gene: TRBV5-1
J gene: TRBJ2-5
CDR3 protein: ASSSTGQGAKTQY

V gene: TRBV6-5
J gene: TRBJ1-2
CDR3 protein: ASRVTENYGYT

V gene: TRBV19
J gene: TRBJ1-3
CDR3 protein: ASSTGTDTIY

V gene: TRBV9
J gene: TRBJ1-2
CDR3 protein: ASSAGLGGTYGYT

V gene: TRBV7-9
J gene: TRBJ1-1
CDR3 protein: ASSDGQGRTEAF

V gene: TRBV11-2
J gene: TRBJ1-5
CDR3 protein: ASSLGQGPNQPQH

V gene: TRBV27
J gene: TRBJ2-2
CDR3 protein: ASSSGTSGTGELF

V gene: TRBV19
J gene: TRBJ2-3
CDR3 protein: ASSISVAPSTDTQY

V gene: TRBV15
J gene: TRBJ2-7
CDR3 protein: ATSRDISDYSYEQY